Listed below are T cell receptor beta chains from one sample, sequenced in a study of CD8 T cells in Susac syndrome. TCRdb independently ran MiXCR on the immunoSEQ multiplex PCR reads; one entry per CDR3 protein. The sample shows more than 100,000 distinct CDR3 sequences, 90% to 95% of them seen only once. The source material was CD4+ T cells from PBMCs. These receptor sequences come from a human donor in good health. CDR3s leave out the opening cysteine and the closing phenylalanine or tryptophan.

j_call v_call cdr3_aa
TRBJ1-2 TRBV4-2 ASSQGPEISQGGYGYT
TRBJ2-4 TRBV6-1 ASSDRQRLAKNIQY
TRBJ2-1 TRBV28 ASSLFTGIHEQF
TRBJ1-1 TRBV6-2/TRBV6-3 ASSYSTELLNTEAF
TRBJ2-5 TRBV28 ASSTPGRGQETQY
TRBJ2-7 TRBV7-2 ASSSGAGRSYEQY
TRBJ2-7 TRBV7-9 ASSLSHRGKADSSYEQY
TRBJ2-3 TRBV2 ASTFGLAGGADTQY
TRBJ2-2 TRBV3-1 ASSLSGSGGELF
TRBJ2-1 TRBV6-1 ASSEANLAGVYEQF
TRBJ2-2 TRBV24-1 ATSDKNRGNTGELF
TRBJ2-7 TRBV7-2 ASSPARAYAYEQY
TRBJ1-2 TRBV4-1 ASSQVPPVGYT
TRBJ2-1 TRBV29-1 SVDWVNEQF
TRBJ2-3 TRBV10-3 ASRQGSDTQY
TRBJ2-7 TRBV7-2 ASSSSGAYEQY
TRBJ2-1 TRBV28 ASSQAGLNEQF
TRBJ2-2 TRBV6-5 ASSYFTGELF
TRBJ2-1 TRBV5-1 ASSLGLAGVNEQF
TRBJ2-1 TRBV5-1 ASRGTNGEQF
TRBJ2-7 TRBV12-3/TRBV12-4 ASSWQAGGSYEQY
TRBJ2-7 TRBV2 ASKPRADFPEQY
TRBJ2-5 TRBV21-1 ASSKRGRDRGYQETQY
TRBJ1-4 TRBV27 ASRSAPAADNEKLF
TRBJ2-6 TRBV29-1 SVVTGSGANVLT
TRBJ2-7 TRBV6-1 ASSGAGGRFYEQY
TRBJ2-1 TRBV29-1 SVYPSGGSYNEQF
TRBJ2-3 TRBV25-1 ASSVGLSADTQY
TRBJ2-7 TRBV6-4 ASSAEPRVEQY
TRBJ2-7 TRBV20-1 SANAFRHYEQY
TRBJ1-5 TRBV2 ASSSTRYSNQPQH
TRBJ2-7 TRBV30 AWSVRGPSYEQY
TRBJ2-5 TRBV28 ASSFGTSGSQETQY
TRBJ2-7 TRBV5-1 ASSLDQSTPYEQY
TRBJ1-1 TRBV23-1 ASSQWPITEAF
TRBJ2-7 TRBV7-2 ASSLPQGTRYEQY
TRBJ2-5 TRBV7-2 ASSLGVGQKETQY
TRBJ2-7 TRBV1 TSSQDYRSGYEQY
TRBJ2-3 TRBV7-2 ASSPTGTDTDTQY
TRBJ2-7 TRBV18 ASSPTATYEQY
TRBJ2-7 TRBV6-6 ASTSRTGSEQY
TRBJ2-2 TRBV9 ASSLQGRATGELF
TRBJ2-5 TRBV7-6 ASSRGQGLSETQY
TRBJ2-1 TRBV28 ASSISGQGARGEQF
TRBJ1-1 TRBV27 ASSLWPPQGARSTEAF
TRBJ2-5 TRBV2 ASRRGTQGTETQY
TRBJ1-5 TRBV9 ASSKGGNQPQH